This T cell receptor beta chain was found in a study of cytomegalovirus exposure and HLA in healthy donors. Findings of the study overall: Three of the chains that were CMV-associated were confirmed in vitro to be specific for CMV antigens. An ancestry cluster, one associated with Asian ancestry, reportedly showed fewer N-insertions than the 666-donor mean in a later analysis.

PCR used 60 Vbeta primers and 13 Jbeta primers. The table came from immunoSEQ multiplex PCR; TCRdb's copy has only in-frame clones and leaves some out. The sample includes approximately 150,000 clones, 82% of them seen just once. The V gene end was trimmed by 7 bases and the J gene end by 3 bases; junction bases not matched to a gene: 6. This CDR3 contains 14 residues. CDR1 and CDR2 (germline): SGHTA, FQGNSA. Notes on this clone: The antigen is unknown.

This chain connects TRBV7-2 to TRBJ2-1, with TRBD1 identical over 7 bases. The source of this sequence is a young man in good health and CMV-seropositive. Input material: PBMCs. This CDR3 is CASILGTVYNEQFF. The CDR3 nucleotides read TGTGCCAGCATCCTCGGGACAGTCTACAATGAGCAGTTCTTC.